This TCR beta chain was recorded in a study of T cells after yellow fever vaccination. The CDR3 runs to 15 residues. CDR1 DFQATT and CDR2 SNEGSKA come from the germline V gene (reference sequence). V gave up 1 base and J gave up 5 bases, with 15 bases separating them. TCRdb used MiXCR to reprocess the 5' RACE reads, holding one entry per CDR3 protein. The sample contains approximately 550,000 distinct CDR3 sequences, about a fifth of which appear only once. This chain links TRBV20-1 with TRBJ2-1; D unclear. The sequence derives from a man aged 25-40 years who received the YFV17D yellow fever vaccine. The sequencing here drew on PBMCs, taken 15 days after the yellow fever booster vaccination. The CDR3 region is CSARARLDRDNEQFF. DNA of the CDR3: TGCAGTGCTAGAGCCCGGCTTGATAGGGACAATGAGCAGTTCTTC.